Listed below are T cell receptor beta chains from one sample, sequenced in a study of blood T cell repertoires in COVID-19. Here immunoSEQ multiplex PCR was the method, and the copy in TCRdb shows in-frame clones only, minus some. The profile covers roughly 180,000 clones, with around 79% appearing a single time and 15% to 20% taken by the ten largest. Material for sequencing was peripheral blood. Receptor source: a man in his sixties with active or convalescent COVID-19. Both conserved end residues are part of each CDR3. The order of the fields is J gene, D gene, clone size, V gene, CDR3 protein, CDR3 DNA. A D gene is named only where the DNA matches it firmly. A row's size may be missing; if present it is once, few, many or a size class.

j_gene: TRBJ2-2
d_gene: NA
abundance: NA
v_gene: TRBV9
CDR3aa: CASSVVGGGTGELFF
CDR3nt: TGTGCCAGCAGCGTAGTGGGGGGTGGCACCGGGGAGCTGTTTTTT

j_gene: TRBJ1-2
d_gene: TRBD1
abundance: NA
v_gene: TRBV6-5
CDR3aa: CASSNTGGGGYGYTF
CDR3nt: TGTGCCAGCAGTAATACAGGGGGTGGTGGCTATGGCTACACCTTC

j_gene: TRBJ2-2
d_gene: TRBD1
abundance: NA
v_gene: TRBV13
CDR3aa: CASRFTGTANGELFF
CDR3nt: TGTGCCAGCAGATTTACCGGGACAGCAAACGGGGAGCTGTTTTTT

j_gene: TRBJ1-1
d_gene: NA
abundance: once
v_gene: TRBV28
CDR3aa: CASSFWQEAFF
CDR3nt: TGTGCCAGCAGTTTCTGGCAGGAAGCTTTCTTT

j_gene: TRBJ2-3
d_gene: NA
abundance: few
v_gene: TRBV18
CDR3aa: CASSPSEGADTQYF
CDR3nt: TGTGCCAGCTCACCATCCGAGGGGGCAGATACGCAGTATTTT

j_gene: TRBJ1-5
d_gene: NA
abundance: NA
v_gene: TRBV28
CDR3aa: CASRGGGQSNQPQHF
CDR3nt: TGTGCCAGCAGGGGAGGGGGGCAGAGCAATCAGCCCCAGCATTTT

j_gene: TRBJ1-6
d_gene: TRBD1
abundance: NA
v_gene: TRBV11-2
CDR3aa: CASSYDRGLGNSPLHF
CDR3nt: TGTGCCAGCAGCTACGACAGGGGACTCGGCAATTCACCCCTCCACTTT

j_gene: TRBJ1-2
d_gene: NA
abundance: NA
v_gene: TRBV6-5
CDR3aa: CASTDETRGVYGYTF
CDR3nt: TGTGCCAGCACCGACGAGACCCGGGGGGTGTATGGCTACACCTTC

j_gene: TRBJ2-5
d_gene: TRBD2
abundance: NA
v_gene: TRBV6-2/TRBV6-3
CDR3aa: CASSRYGTSGDQETQYF
CDR3nt: TGTGCCAGCAGCCGTTACGGGACTAGCGGGGACCAAGAGACCCAGTACTTC

j_gene: TRBJ1-5
d_gene: NA
abundance: few
v_gene: TRBV3-1/TRBV3-2
CDR3aa: CASSKIHRESNQPQHF
CDR3nt: TGTGCCAGCAGCAAAATTCACAGGGAAAGCAATCAGCCCCAGCATTTT

j_gene: TRBJ2-5
d_gene: TRBD1
abundance: few
v_gene: TRBV7-6
CDR3aa: CASSLRTGSYQETQYF
CDR3nt: TGTGCCAGCAGCTTAAGGACAGGCTCGTACCAAGAGACCCAGTACTTC

j_gene: TRBJ2-5
d_gene: NA
abundance: NA
v_gene: TRBV2
CDR3aa: CASSLQGQETQYF
CDR3nt: TGTGCCAGCAGTTTACAGGGACAAGAGACCCAGTACTTC

j_gene: TRBJ1-5
d_gene: TRBD1
abundance: NA
v_gene: TRBV7-8
CDR3aa: CASSRQGTSNQPQHF
CDR3nt: TGTGCCAGCAGCCGACAGGGTACGAGCAATCAGCCCCAGCATTTT

j_gene: TRBJ2-2
d_gene: NA
abundance: NA
v_gene: TRBV6-1
CDR3aa: CASSEALPQASEITGELFF
CDR3nt: TGTGCCAGCAGTGAAGCCCTCCCCCAGGCTAGCGAGATCACCGGGGAGCTGTTTTTT

j_gene: TRBJ1-5
d_gene: TRBD1
abundance: NA
v_gene: TRBV7-9
CDR3aa: CASSVGTGNQPQHF
CDR3nt: TGTGCCAGCAGCGTCGGGACAGGAAATCAGCCCCAGCATTTT

j_gene: TRBJ2-1
d_gene: TRBD2
abundance: NA
v_gene: TRBV19
CDR3aa: CASSITGTSGNEQFF
CDR3nt: TGTGCCAGTAGTATCACCGGGACTAGCGGAAATGAGCAGTTCTTC